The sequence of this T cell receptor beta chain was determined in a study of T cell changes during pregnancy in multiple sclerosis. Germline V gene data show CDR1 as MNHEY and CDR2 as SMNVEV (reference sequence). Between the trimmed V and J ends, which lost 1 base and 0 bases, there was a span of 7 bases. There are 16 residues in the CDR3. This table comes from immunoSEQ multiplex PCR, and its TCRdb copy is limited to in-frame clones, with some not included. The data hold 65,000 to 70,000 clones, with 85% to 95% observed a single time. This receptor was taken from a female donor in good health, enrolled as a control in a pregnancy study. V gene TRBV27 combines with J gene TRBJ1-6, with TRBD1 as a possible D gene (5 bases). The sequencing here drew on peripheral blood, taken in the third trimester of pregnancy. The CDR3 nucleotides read TGTGCCAGCAGTTTATTCGACAGCTCCTATAATTCACCCCTCCACTTT. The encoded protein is CASSLFDSSYNSPLHF.